Here is one T cell receptor beta chain with its context. Its target is unknown. One junction end disagrees with the germline gene, perhaps due to a read error. The data originate from a study of T-cell reconstitution after alpha-beta-depleted transplantation in children. The CDR3 is 17 amino acids. Germline assignment: CDR1 DFQATT and CDR2 SNEGSKA (reference sequence). The study, taken as a whole, reports: The study reportedly traced alpha-beta T cells about two months after transplant to several hundred expanded graft clones.

For TCRbeta, the library was prepared with unique molecular identifiers. TCRdb reprocessed the PCR reads via MiXCR and lists one record per CDR3 protein. The repertoire holds roughly 98,000 distinct CDR3 sequences, around 15% seen once, with around a fifth in the top ten. The receptor was isolated from a male patient aged 2-15 years who had a stem cell transplant for acute lymphoblastic leukemia, so the T cells may come from the graft donor. The chain employs TRBV20-1 and TRBJ2-3; 7 positions match TRBD1. The sequencing used PBMCs, mostly from graft donor cells, collected 180 days after TCRalphabeta/CD19-depleted stem cell transplant. CDR3 in DNA: TGCTGTGCTAGAACCACTATTTGGGACAGCCTCACAGATACGCAGTATTTT. The encoded protein is CCARTTIWDSLTDTQYF.